This T cell receptor beta chain derives from a study of T cell responses to AZD1222 COVID-19 vaccine. The assay was immunoSEQ multiplex PCR, and TCRdb's table has in-frame clones only and misses some. The sample shows 60,000 to 85,000 clones, more than 75% of them seen only once. Details on this clone: The target antigen is unknown.

Study-wide results and caveats: Spike was spanned by vaccine-associated CD4 TCRs, which were dominant at 160-218 and 743-854.

The clonotype comes from an adult who received the MenACWY meningococcal vaccine as a control. The sample was peripheral blood, taken 28 days after the second dose of the MenACWY control vaccine.

DNA of the CDR3: TGTGCCAGCAGCCCAGGACAGGGGGCCGAACAGCCCCAGCATTTT. This encodes CASSPGQGAEQPQHF. The chain is built from TRBV6-5 and TRBJ1-5; the match to TRBD1 covers 11 bases. This CDR3 contains 15 residues. The germline gives CDR1 MNHEY, CDR2 SVGAGI. With V trimmed by 6 bases and J by 7 bases, 8 bases remained unmatched.